The sequence of this T cell receptor (beta chain) was determined in a study of human T cells and chemical hapten exposure (dated by TCRdb to the early 2020s). Broadly, across the study: For sensitization, 2% DPC in acetone was applied to a 2 cm by 2 cm area of upper inner arm skin. Patch tests used Finn chambers with 0.01% DPC on the upper back, scored after 6 days by International Contact Dermatitis Research Group standards. Blood samples were taken from patients before sensitization (week 0) and then at 2, 6 and about 24 weeks after DPC sensitization. Libraries were pooled for sequencing, and per-sample TCR yields varied mainly because of small differences in library volumes within the pool. This study followed changes in the peripheral blood TCR repertoire in vivo during primary and secondary sensitization of alopecia patients to the hapten diphenylcyclopropenone (DPC). Blood for TCR sequencing was provided by twenty-nine alopecia patients at one to four time points (pre-sensitization, 2, 6 and 24 weeks). Patients additionally received weekly therapeutic DPC doses to the scalp throughout the approximately 22-week study period. Alopecia areata with under or over 50% scalp involvement, alopecia totalis and alopecia universalis were represented in the patient cohort, which was mostly female.

Broader findings and caveats from the paper: Compared with pre-sensitization or healthy control sets, expanded TCRs formed significantly more large CDR3 similarity clusters, which is consistent with antigen-driven responses. DPC sensitization did not change the number of TCRs with a frequency above 1 in 1000, and there was no evidence of changes in global repertoire structure. Repeated subsampling changed both the strength of the expansion versus patch-test correlation and the threshold at which the correlation became significant. All patients had alopecia, a presumed autoimmune disease, so their immune response might differ from that of healthy individuals. A positive correlation was found between the number of PT1 expanded TCRs and patch test score, with significance reached at thresholds 8, 16 and 32 but not 4.

Library prep was done by RACE. Sequencing took place on a NextSeq 500. Library preparation attached unique molecular identifiers to individual cDNA molecules for quantitative, reproducible TCR counting. Both TCR alpha and TCR beta chains were sequenced from each blood RNA sample. The authors' analysis ran thus. The median number of TCRs per sample was some 100,000, ranging from roughly 23,224 to 690,600. V, J and CDR3 annotation of the TCR reads was performed with the Decombinator software suite. For the PS versus PT1 abundance plots, all samples were subsampled to the same number of TCRs (28,000). TCRs were defined as expanded if absent before sensitization and observed at least eight times at the 2-week time point. The public reads were reanalyzed by TCRdb: fastp trimming at Q25, MiXCR alignment, in-frame beta chains only. When rows share a CDR3 protein, they turn into one entry using the most common DNA and genes. TCRdb, not the authors, supplied the V and J calls. The sample profile shows about 120,000 distinct CDR3 sequences; roughly 13% of them were found once. The ten largest account for around 3% of the sample.

This specimen's time point label, interpreted: pre-sensitization, week 0. The treatment or condition label of this sample denotes: therapeutic diphenylcyclopropenone sensitization with weekly scalp DPC. Blood at each patch-test visit was drawn before the patch test was applied. Patients were considered eligible if aged 18 to 70, diagnosed with alopecia and deemed suitable for DPC therapy, and patients were excluded if pregnant. Total RNA was extracted from unfractionated whole blood collected in Tempus Blood RNA tubes. As encoded in the germline V gene, CDR1 is LGHNA while CDR2 is YNFKEQ. Relative to germline, V is missing 5 bases and J is missing 5 bases, with 9 bases of the junction outside any gene match. The CDR3 contains 15 residues, cysteine and phenylalanine counted. Just the 45-base CDR3 DNA is kept, in frame starting at base 1. This clonotype was seen repeatedly, ten times or more. The specificity of this receptor is unknown. Nothing much larger sits one base from this clone, and base qualities are not available.

This sequence originates from a woman younger than 35 with alopecia areata. Some clones in this sample may be carry-over from other donors' samples. The receptor chain draws on TRBV4-2 and TRBJ2-7; TRBD1 agrees with 10 junctional bases. Sequenced material: whole blood, taken in connection with sensitization to the hapten diphenylcyclopropenone (DPC). The nucleotide sequence reads TGTGCCAGCAGCAACCTCGGACAGGGGGTGGACGAGCAGTACTTC. The translation is CASSNLGQGVDEQYF.